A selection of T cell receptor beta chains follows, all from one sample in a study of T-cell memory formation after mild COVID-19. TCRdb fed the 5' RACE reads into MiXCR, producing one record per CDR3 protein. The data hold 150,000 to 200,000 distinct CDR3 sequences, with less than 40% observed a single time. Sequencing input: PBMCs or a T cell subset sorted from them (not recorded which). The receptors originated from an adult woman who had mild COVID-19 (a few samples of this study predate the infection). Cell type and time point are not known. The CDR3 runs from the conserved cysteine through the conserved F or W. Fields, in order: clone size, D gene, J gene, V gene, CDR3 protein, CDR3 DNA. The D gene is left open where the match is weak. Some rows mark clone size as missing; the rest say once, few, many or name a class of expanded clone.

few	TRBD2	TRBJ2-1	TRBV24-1	CATRGAGGNYNEQFF	TGTGCCACCAGGGGAGCGGGGGGGAACTACAATGAGCAGTTCTTC
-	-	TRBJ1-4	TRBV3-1	CASSLGGVNEKLFF	TGTGCCAGCAGCCTCGGAGGGGTTAATGAAAAACTGTTTTTT
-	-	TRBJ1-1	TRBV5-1	CASSLDRGNTEAFF	TGCGCCAGCAGCTTGGACCGGGGAAACACTGAAGCTTTCTTT
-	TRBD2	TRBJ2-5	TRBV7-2	CASSLGGLAGGPQETQYF	TGTGCCAGCAGCTTAGGGGGACTAGCGGGAGGGCCCCAGGAGACCCAGTACTTC
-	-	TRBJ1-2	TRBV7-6	CASSPSHRYGYTF	TGTGCCAGCAGTCCGTCCCATCGGTATGGCTACACCTTC
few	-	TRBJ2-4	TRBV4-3	CASSQDFRGSPSKNIQYF	TGCGCCAGCAGCCAAGATTTTAGGGGGAGCCCCTCAAAAAACATTCAGTACTTC
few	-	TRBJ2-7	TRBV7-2	CASSFDLGAYEQYF	TGTGCCAGCAGCTTTGATCTAGGAGCATACGAGCAGTACTTC
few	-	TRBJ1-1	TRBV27	CASSFAGQLLVAFF	TGTGCCAGCAGTTTCGCTGGACAGTTACTGGTAGCTTTCTTT
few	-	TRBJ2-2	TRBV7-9	CASSPPSGASTGELFF	TGTGCCAGCAGCCCGCCATCGGGGGCGAGCACCGGGGAGCTGTTTTTT
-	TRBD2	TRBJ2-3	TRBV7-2	CASPPPGGMTSTDTQYF	TGTGCCAGCCCCCCTCCGGGGGGGATGACTAGCACAGATACGCAGTATTTT
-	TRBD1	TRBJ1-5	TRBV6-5	CASSRHRTGDQPQHF	TGTGCCAGCAGCCGACATCGGACAGGGGATCAGCCCCAGCATTTT
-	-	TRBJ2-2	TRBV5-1	CASSLRSGGELFF	TGCGCCAGCAGCTTGAGGAGTGGCGGGGAGCTGTTTTTT
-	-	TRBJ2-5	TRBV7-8	CASRPNRAQETQYF	TGTGCCAGCAGACCTAACAGGGCCCAAGAGACCCAGTACTTC
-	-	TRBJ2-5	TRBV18	CASSQRELGPETQYF	TGTGCCAGCTCACAACGGGAACTGGGGCCGGAGACCCAGTACTTC
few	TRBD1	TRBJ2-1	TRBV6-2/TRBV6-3	CASSFDRGPNEQFF	TGTGCCAGCAGTTTCGACAGGGGGCCCAATGAGCAGTTCTTC
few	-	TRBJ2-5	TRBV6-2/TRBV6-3	CASSEGIGIGETQYF	TGTGCCAGCTCAGAAGGGATCGGCATAGGCGAGACCCAGTACTTC
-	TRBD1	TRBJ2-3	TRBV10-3	CAITGTGGVNTQYF	TGTGCCATCACCGGGACAGGAGGAGTAAATACGCAGTATTTT
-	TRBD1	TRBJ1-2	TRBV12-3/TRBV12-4	CASSKRGQGAGYGYTF	TGTGCCAGCAGTAAGCGGGGACAGGGGGCCGGCTATGGCTACACCTTC
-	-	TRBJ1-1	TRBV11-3	CASSLPTGSGMNTEAFF	TGTGCCAGCAGCTTACCCACAGGGTCCGGGATGAACACTGAAGCTTTCTTT
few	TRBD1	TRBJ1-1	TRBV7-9	CASTPWVGRQGGEEAFF	TGTGCCAGCACCCCCTGGGTAGGTCGACAGGGGGGTGAAGAAGCTTTCTTT
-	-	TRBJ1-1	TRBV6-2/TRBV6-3	CASQDLTEAFF	TGTGCCAGCCAGGACCTCACTGAAGCTTTCTTT
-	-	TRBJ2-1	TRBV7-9	CASSAGQSEQFF	TGTGCCAGCAGCGCAGGACAGTCGGAGCAGTTCTTC
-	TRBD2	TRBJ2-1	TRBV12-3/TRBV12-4	CASRGLAVNEQFF	TGTGCCAGCAGGGGACTAGCGGTCAATGAGCAGTTCTTC
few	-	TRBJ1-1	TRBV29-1	CSVNFPGNEAFF	TGCAGCGTTAATTTTCCCGGAAATGAAGCTTTCTTT
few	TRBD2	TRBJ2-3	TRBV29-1	CSVEDSTPGLAVADTQYF	TGCAGCGTTGAAGATAGTACCCCGGGACTAGCGGTTGCAGATACGCAGTATTTT
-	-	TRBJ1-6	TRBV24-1	CATSEEGRPLHF	TGTGCCACCAGTGAAGAGGGACGTCCCCTCCACTTT
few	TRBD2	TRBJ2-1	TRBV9	CASSECTGGPCEQFF	TGTGCCAGCAGCGAATGTACGGGGGGGCCTTGCGAGCAGTTCTTC
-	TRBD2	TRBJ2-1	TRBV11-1	CASSFRTSGNNEQFF	TGTGCCAGCAGCTTCAGGACTAGCGGTAACAATGAGCAGTTCTTC
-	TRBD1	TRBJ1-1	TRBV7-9	CASSPGQGLNTEAFF	TGTGCCAGCAGCCCGGGACAGGGACTTAACACTGAAGCTTTCTTT
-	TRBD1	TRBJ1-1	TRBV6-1	CASRRDRANTEAFF	TGTGCCAGCAGACGGGACAGGGCGAACACTGAAGCTTTCTTT
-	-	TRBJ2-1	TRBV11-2	CASSLGRRPGLKNEQFF	TGTGCCAGCAGCTTAGGTCGACGGCCGGGGCTGAAGAATGAGCAGTTCTTC
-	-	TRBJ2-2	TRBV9	CASSVGRYTGELFF	TGTGCCAGCAGCGTAGGGCGATACACCGGGGAGCTGTTTTTT
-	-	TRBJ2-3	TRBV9	CASSVVTPGDTQYF	TGTGCCAGCAGCGTAGTCACCCCCGGGGATACGCAGTATTTT
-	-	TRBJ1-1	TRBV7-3	CASSPQAGENTEAFF	TGTGCCAGCAGCCCCCAGGCAGGAGAGAACACTGAAGCTTTCTTT
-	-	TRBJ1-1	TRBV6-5	CASSYLAIGISGHTEAFF	TGTGCCAGCAGTTACTTAGCCATCGGGATCTCCGGCCACACTGAAGCTTTCTTT
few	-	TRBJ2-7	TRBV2	CASSEYRTAYEQYF	TGTGCCAGCAGTGAATATCGGACAGCCTACGAGCAGTACTTC
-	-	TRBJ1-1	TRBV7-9	CASRAGTNTEAFF	TGTGCCAGCAGGGCCGGGACTAACACTGAAGCTTTCTTT
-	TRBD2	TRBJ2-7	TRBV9	CASSDREGGYEQYF	TGTGCCAGCAGCGACCGGGAGGGAGGGTACGAGCAGTACTTC
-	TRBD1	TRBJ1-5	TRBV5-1	CASADTGGGQPQHF	TGCGCCAGCGCAGACACAGGGGGCGGTCAGCCCCAGCATTTT
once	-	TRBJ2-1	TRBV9	CASSVRGGSEQFF	TGTGCCAGCAGCGTACGAGGGGGTAGTGAGCAGTTCTTC
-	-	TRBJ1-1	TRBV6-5	CASSYSAGMNTEAFF	TGTGCCAGCAGTTACTCGGCCGGTATGAACACTGAAGCTTTCTTT